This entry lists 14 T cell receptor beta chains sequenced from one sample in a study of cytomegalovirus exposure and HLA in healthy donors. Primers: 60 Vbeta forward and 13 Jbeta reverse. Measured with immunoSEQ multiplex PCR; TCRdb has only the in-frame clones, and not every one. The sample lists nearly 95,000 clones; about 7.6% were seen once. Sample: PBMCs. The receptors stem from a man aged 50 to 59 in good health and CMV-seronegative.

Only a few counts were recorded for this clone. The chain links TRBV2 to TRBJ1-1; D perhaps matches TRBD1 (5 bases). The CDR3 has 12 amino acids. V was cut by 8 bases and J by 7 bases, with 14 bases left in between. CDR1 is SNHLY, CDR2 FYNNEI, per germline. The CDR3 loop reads CASGGYQNEAFF. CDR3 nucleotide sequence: TGTGCCAGCGGGGGGTATCAGAATGAAGCTTTCTTT.

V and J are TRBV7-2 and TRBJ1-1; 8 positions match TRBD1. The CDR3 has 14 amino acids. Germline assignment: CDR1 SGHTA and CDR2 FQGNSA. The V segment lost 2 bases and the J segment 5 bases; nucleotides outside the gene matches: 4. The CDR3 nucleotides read TGTGCCAGCAGCTTACCAGGGGGCTGGACTGAAGCTTTCTTT. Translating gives CASSLPGGWTEAFF.

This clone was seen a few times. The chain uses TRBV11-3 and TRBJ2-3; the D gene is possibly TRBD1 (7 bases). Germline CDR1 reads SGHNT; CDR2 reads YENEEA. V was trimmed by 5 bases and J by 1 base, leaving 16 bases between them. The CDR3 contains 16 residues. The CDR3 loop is CASSRRGARGTDTQYF. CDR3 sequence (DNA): TGTGCCAGCAGCCGCAGGGGGGCCAGGGGCACAGATACGCAGTATTTT.

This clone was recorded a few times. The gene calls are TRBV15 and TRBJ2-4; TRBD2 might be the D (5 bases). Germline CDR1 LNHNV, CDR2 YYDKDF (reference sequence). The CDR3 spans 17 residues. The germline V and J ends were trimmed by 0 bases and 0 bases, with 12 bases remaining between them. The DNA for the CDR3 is TGTGCCACCAGCAGAGATCGAGGTGGAGGAGCCAAAAACATTCAGTACTTC. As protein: CATSRDRGGGAKNIQYF.

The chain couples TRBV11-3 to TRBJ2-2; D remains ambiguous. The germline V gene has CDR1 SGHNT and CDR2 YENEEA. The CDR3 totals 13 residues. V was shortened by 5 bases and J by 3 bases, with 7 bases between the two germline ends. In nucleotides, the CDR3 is TGTGCCAGCAGCCCCCCAGACACCGGGGAGCTGTTTTTT. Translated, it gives CASSPPDTGELFF.

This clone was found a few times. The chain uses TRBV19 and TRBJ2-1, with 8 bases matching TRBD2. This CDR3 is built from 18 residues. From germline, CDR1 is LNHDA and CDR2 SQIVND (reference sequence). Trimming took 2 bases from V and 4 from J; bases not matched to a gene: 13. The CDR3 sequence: CASSITRGAGGRYNEQFF. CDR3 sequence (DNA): TGTGCCAGTAGTATAACCCGAGGGGCGGGGGGACGATACAATGAGCAGTTCTTC.

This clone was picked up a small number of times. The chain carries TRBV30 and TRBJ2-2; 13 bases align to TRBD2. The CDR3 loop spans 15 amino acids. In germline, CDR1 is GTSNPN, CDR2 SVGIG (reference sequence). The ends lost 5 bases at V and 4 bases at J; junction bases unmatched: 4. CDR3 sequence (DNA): TGTGCCTGGGCGGGACTAGCGGGAAGCACCGGGGAGCTGTTTTTT. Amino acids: CAWAGLAGSTGELFF.

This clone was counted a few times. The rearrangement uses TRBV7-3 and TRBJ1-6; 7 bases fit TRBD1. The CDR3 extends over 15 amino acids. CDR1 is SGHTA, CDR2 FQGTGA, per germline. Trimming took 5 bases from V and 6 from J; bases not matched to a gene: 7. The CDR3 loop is CASSPTGQLNSPLHF. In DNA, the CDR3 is TGTGCCAGCAGCCCTACGGGACAGCTTAATTCACCCCTCCACTTT. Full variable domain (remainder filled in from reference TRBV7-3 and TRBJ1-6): GAGVSQTPSNKVTEKGKYVELRCDPISGHTALYWYRQSLGQGPEFLIYFQGTGAADDSGLPNDRFFAVRPEGSVSTLKIQRTERGDSAVYLCASSPTGQLNSPLHFGNGTRLTVT.

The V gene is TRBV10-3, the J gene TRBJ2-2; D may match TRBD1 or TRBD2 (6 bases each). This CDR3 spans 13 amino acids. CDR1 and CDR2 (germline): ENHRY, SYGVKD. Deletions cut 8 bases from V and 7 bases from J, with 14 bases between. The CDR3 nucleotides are TGTGCCATCGGTGGGGGGCGAGGCGGGGAGCTGTTTTTT. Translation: CAIGGGRGGELFF.

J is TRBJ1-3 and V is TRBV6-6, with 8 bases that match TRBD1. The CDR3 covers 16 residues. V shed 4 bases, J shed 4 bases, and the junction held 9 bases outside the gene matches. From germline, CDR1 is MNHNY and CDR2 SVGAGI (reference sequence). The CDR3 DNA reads TGTGCCAGCAGTTCAGGACAGGGACTATCCGGAAACACCATATATTTT. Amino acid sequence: CASSSGQGLSGNTIYF.

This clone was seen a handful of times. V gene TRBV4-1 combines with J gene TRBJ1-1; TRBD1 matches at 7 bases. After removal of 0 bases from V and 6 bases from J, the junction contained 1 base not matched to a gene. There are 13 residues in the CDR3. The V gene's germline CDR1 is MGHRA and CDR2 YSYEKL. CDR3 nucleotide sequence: TGCGCCAGCAGCCAAGACAGGGGGTCTGAAGCTTTCTTT. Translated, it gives CASSQDRGSEAFF.

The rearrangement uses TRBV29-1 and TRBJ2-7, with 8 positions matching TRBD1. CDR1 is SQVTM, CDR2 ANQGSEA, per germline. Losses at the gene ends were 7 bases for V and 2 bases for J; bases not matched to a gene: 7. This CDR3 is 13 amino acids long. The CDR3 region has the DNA TGCAGCGCCTCAGGGGGCATAGCCTACGAGCAGTACTTC. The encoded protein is CSASGGIAYEQYF.

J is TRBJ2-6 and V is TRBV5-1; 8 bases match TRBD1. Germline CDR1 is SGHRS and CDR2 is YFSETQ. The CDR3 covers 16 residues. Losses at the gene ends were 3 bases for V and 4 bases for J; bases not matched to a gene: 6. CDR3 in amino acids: CASSSKQGVGANVLTF. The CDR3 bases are TGCGCCAGCAGCTCCAAACAGGGGGTGGGGGCCAACGTCCTGACTTTC.

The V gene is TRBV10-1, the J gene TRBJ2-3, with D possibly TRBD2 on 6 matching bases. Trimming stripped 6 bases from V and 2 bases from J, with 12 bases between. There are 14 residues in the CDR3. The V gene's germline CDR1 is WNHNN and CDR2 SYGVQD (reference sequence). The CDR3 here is CASSPGVNTDTQYF. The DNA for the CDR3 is TGCGCCAGCAGCCCGGGGGTCAACACAGATACGCAGTATTTT.